Following are 20 T cell receptor beta chains from one sample sequenced in a study of blood T cell repertoires in COVID-19. Generated by immunoSEQ multiplex PCR, the TCRdb table keeps only in-frame clones and is missing some. The sample consists of 80,000 to 100,000 clones, 85% to 90% of them appearing once. The source material was peripheral blood. Receptor source: a human donor with active COVID-19. The donor label of this sample is uncertain.

This chain uses TRBV11-2 with TRBJ2-2; D not resolved. The CDR3 totals 15 residues. Per the germline V gene, CDR1 is SGHAT and CDR2 is FQNNGV. V shed 5 bases and J shed 0 bases, with 10 bases lying between them. CDR3 in amino acids: CASSVRSANTGELFF. The CDR3 DNA reads as TGTGCCAGCAGCGTAAGATCAGCGAACACCGGGGAGCTGTTTTTT.

V is TRBV3-1 (or the pseudogene TRBV3-2) and J is TRBJ2-5; D may be TRBD1 (5 bases). This CDR3 contains 15 residues. Germline V gene data show CDR1 as LGHDT and CDR2 as YNNKEL (reference sequence). Trimming pared 4 bases from V and 14 bases from J, leaving 26 bases between. CDR3 in DNA: TGTGCCAGCAGCCCCAGGGCCAGTTACCCCTCGGCCTACTACTTC. Translated, it gives CASSPRASYPSAYYF.

V gene TRBV6-5 combines with J gene TRBJ2-2, with a weak D call TRBD1 (6 bases). The germline gives CDR1 MNHEY, CDR2 SVGAGI. This CDR3 is 16 amino acids long. V was trimmed by 2 bases and J by 4 bases, leaving 14 bases between them. The DNA for the CDR3 is TGTGCCAGCAGTTACGATCAGGGGTTACTCACCGGGGAGCTGTTTTTT. This translates into CASSYDQGLLTGELFF.

The V and J genes are TRBV7-2 and TRBJ2-1; TRBD1 matches 7 bases. V shed 5 bases, J shed 1 base, and the junction held 8 bases outside the gene matches. The CDR3 covers 16 residues. Germline V CDR1 and CDR2: SGHTA, FQGNSA. The CDR3 DNA is TGTGCCAGCAGCAAGCGGACAGGCCCTTCCTACAATGAGCAGTTCTTC. It is translated as CASSKRTGPSYNEQFF.

V gene TRBV11-2 combines with J gene TRBJ2-2, with TRBD2 matching 9 bases. The CDR3 has 16 amino acids. V was clipped by 5 bases and J by 7 bases; unmatched bases: 11. The germline V gene encodes CDR1 SGHAT and CDR2 FQNNGV. In DNA, the CDR3 is TGTGCCAGCAGCCCTCAGGGAAGCGGGGGGCTCGGGGAGCTGTTTTTT. Amino acids: CASSPQGSGGLGELFF.

This rearrangement joins TRBV4-3 to TRBJ2-7; 8 bases are shared with TRBD2. The junction had 11 bases not matched to a gene; V was cut back by 0 bases and J by 1 base. This CDR3 comprises 18 residues. CDR1 is LGHNA, CDR2 YSLEER, per germline. The CDR3 DNA sequence: TGCGCCAGCAGCCAAGATCAACCGGGGGCGGGAGGATCCTACGAGCAGTACTTC. This sequence encodes CASSQDQPGAGGSYEQYF.

The V call is TRBV13, the J call TRBJ2-3, with 8 bases aligning to TRBD2. CDR1 PRHDT and CDR2 FYEKMQ come from the germline V gene (reference sequence). This CDR3 region has 16 residues. V gave up 4 bases and J gave up 3 bases; unmatched junction bases: 9. The CDR3 is CASSWPGTSLTDTQYF. Here the CDR3 DNA reads TGTGCCAGCAGCTGGCCCGGGACTAGTCTGACAGATACGCAGTATTTT.

Points on this clone: Relative to the germline gene, one junction end is altered; a read error may explain this. The chain carries TRBV27 and TRBJ1-6, with 10 bases identical to TRBD1. CDR1 MNHEY and CDR2 SMNVEV come from the germline V gene (reference sequence). The length of the CDR3 is 16 residues. This chain's CDR3 is CASSPWGQGRNSPPHF. The CDR3 DNA reads as TGTGCCAGCAGCCCCTGGGGACAGGGGCGTAATTCACCCCCCCACTTT.

The chain employs TRBV6-5 and TRBJ2-7; 8 bases line up with TRBD2. The CDR3 consists of 15 residues. V shed 6 bases, J shed 4 bases, and the junction held 11 bases outside the gene matches. Per the germline V gene, CDR1 is MNHEY and CDR2 is SVGAGI. In nucleotides, the CDR3 is TGTGCCAGCAGACAAAGTCCCGGGAGGGTTTACGAGCAGTACTTC. Amino acids: CASRQSPGRVYEQYF.

The chain uses TRBV5-1 and TRBJ2-7; weak D call: TRBD2 (5 bases). Germline V gene data show CDR1 as SGHRS and CDR2 as YFSETQ. V was cut by 4 bases and J by 2 bases, with 16 bases left in between. CDR3 length: 15 amino acids. The CDR3 DNA sequence: TGCGCCAGCAGCGACGGCCTCAGGCGGGCCTACGAGCAGTACTTC. Translated: CASSDGLRRAYEQYF.

This clone was observed a handful of times. This chain joins TRBV10-3 and TRBJ2-7; D might be TRBD2 (5 bases). Trimming took 5 bases from V and 4 from J, leaving 12 bases between them. CDR1 is ENHRY, CDR2 SYGVKD, per germline. CDR3 length: 13 residues. CDR3 loop: CAISTEPGYEQYF. CDR3 nucleotides: TGTGCCATCAGTACAGAACCGGGGTACGAGCAGTACTTC.

The chain joins TRBV7-7 to TRBJ2-5; TRBD2 matches 13 bases. The CDR3 has 16 residues. CDR1 SSHAT and CDR2 FNYEAQ come from the germline V gene (reference sequence). V was clipped by 5 bases and J by 5 bases; unmatched bases: 8. The CDR3 loop is CASSPRTSGGFETQYF. In DNA, the CDR3 is TGTGCCAGCAGCCCCCGGACTAGCGGGGGTTTCGAGACCCAGTACTTC.

As for this clone: Other DNA sequences within the sample encode an identical CDR3. The chain uses TRBV19 and TRBJ2-7; no reliable D call. CDR1 and CDR2 from the germline V gene are LNHDA and SQIVND (reference sequence). V was shortened by 3 bases and J by 5 bases, with 8 bases between the two germline ends. There are 12 residues in the CDR3. The CDR3 loop is CASSIPGNEQYF. In DNA form, the CDR3 reads TGTGCCAGTAGTATTCCAGGTAACGAGCAGTACTTC. The full variable domain, rest sourced from reference TRBV19 and TRBJ2-7, is DGGITQSPKYLFRKEGQNVTLSCEQNLNHDAMYWYRQDPGQGLRLIYYSQIVNDFQKGDIAEGYSVSREKKESFPLTVTSAQKNPTAFYLCASSIPGNEQYFGPGTRLTVT.

This sequence joins TRBV4-3 and TRBJ2-5; 13 bases are shared with TRBD2. The CDR3 length is 17 residues. Germline CDR1 LGHNA, CDR2 YSLEER. With V trimmed by 3 bases and J by 4 bases, 8 bases remained unmatched. The CDR3 reads CASSHTGTSGTRETQYF. The CDR3 DNA follows: TGCGCCAGCAGCCATACCGGGACTAGCGGGACCCGAGAGACCCAGTACTTC.

The V and J genes are TRBV5-5 and TRBJ2-1; maybe TRBD1 (6 bases). The germline V gene encodes CDR1 SGHKS and CDR2 YYEKEE (reference sequence). This CDR3 region has 18 residues. The V and J ends lost 3 bases and 0 bases respectively, with 19 bases between them. CDR3 nucleotide sequence: TGTGCCAGCAGCTCGACGCCAGGGGTGTCAAGCTCCTACAATGAGCAGTTCTTC. Residues: CASSSTPGVSSSYNEQFF.

This chain joins TRBV5-1 and TRBJ2-2; TRBD2 might be the D (5 bases). V was clipped by 2 bases and J by 5 bases, with 16 bases between them. In germline, CDR1 is SGHRS, CDR2 YFSETQ. The CDR3 loop spans 16 amino acids. The CDR3 here is CASSFSSATGTGELFF. The CDR3 DNA is TGCGCCAGCAGCTTTTCGTCGGCCACGGGAACCGGGGAGCTGTTTTTT.

The chain combines TRBV4-1 with TRBJ1-4; 9 bases match TRBD1. The germline CDR1 and CDR2 sequences are MGHRA and YSYEKL. With V trimmed by 4 bases and J by 4 bases, 16 bases remained unmatched. The CDR3 runs to 19 residues. In nucleotides, the CDR3 is TGCGCCAGCAGCCGGTACTTGCGGGACAGGGATCGTGGTAATGAAAAACTGTTTTTT. It translates to CASSRYLRDRDRGNEKLFF.

The count of this clone is one. The rearrangement uses TRBV6-1 and TRBJ1-6, with a weak D call TRBD1 (6 bases). The CDR3 loop spans 16 amino acids. Trimming shortened V by 1 base and J by 5 bases, and 12 bases separated the two germline ends. Per the germline V gene, CDR1 is MNHNS and CDR2 is SASEGT. The CDR3 protein is CASSEEGGLNNSPLHF. The CDR3 bases are TGTGCCAGCAGTGAAGAGGGGGGGTTGAATAATTCACCCCTCCACTTT.

The chain is built from TRBV3-1 (or the pseudogene TRBV3-2) and TRBJ1-1; tentatively, D is TRBD1 (5 bases). CDR1 is LGHDT and CDR2 is YNNKEL in the germline V gene (reference sequence). The CDR3 runs to 15 residues. V gave up 0 bases and J gave up 4 bases, with 12 bases separating them. The CDR3 region is CASSQDYDGGTEAFF. CDR3 sequence (DNA): TGTGCCAGCAGCCAAGATTATGACGGGGGCACTGAAGCTTTCTTT.

The DNA of the CDR3 is TGTGCCAGCTCGCCGGAAGGGACTAGCGGGGGGCTGAACACCGGGGAGCTGTTTTTT. Encoded protein: CASSPEGTSGGLNTGELFF. The chain is built from TRBV18 and TRBJ2-2; 15 nucleotides agree with TRBD2. Trimming removed 6 bases from V and 1 base from J; junction bases left unmatched: 9. The CDR3 runs to 19 residues. CDR1 KGHSH and CDR2 LQKENI come from the germline V gene.